The 13 T cell receptor beta chains given below trace back to one sample, sequenced in a study of tumor-infiltrating lymphocytes in localized non-small cell lung cancer. Using immunoSEQ multiplex PCR, the repertoire was profiled, and TCRdb retains in-frame clones only, with some absent. This sample has roughly 25,000 clones, with 55% to 75% found just once. The specimen sequenced was lung tumor tissue. All receptors derive from a human donor with non-small cell lung cancer.

The rearrangement links TRBV27 to TRBJ2-7; 10 bases line up with TRBD2. Germline V CDR1 and CDR2: MNHEY, SMNVEV (reference sequence). The CDR3 is 17 amino acids. Losses at the gene ends were 0 bases for V and 5 bases for J; bases not matched to a gene: 10. The CDR3 sequence: CASSLSTLAGVSHEQYF. CDR3 nucleotide sequence: TGTGCCAGCAGTTTATCCACTCTAGCGGGAGTTAGCCACGAGCAGTACTTC.

The V call is TRBV19, the J call TRBJ2-2, with TRBD1 matching 9 bases. Germline trimming cut 1 base from V and 6 bases from J; bases unmatched to any gene: 3. Germline V gene data show CDR1 as LNHDA and CDR2 as SQIVND (reference sequence). CDR3 size: 15 residues. In nucleotides, the CDR3 is TGTGCCAGTAGTATAGGGACAGGGGTTTCCGGGGAGCTGTTTTTT. Its translation: CASSIGTGVSGELFF.

V is TRBV9 and J is TRBJ2-1; 7 bases are a match to TRBD2. With V trimmed by 3 bases and J by 5 bases, 8 bases remained unmatched. This CDR3 region has 15 residues. CDR1 is SGDLS and CDR2 is YYNGEE in the germline V gene. The CDR3: CASSASFGLDNEQFF. Here the CDR3 DNA reads TGTGCCAGCAGCGCCTCCTTCGGACTAGACAATGAGCAGTTCTTC.

The rearrangement joins TRBV27 to TRBJ1-1, with D maybe TRBD1 (5 bases). Germline lookup yields CDR1 MNHEY and CDR2 SMNVEV (reference sequence). The CDR3 totals 13 residues. V lost 3 bases and J 4 bases, leaving 9 bases between the germline ends. CDR3 sequence: CASSFREATEAFF. As DNA, the CDR3 is TGTGCCAGCAGTTTCAGGGAGGCCACTGAAGCTTTCTTT.

This clone has only a few counts. The chain has TRBV2 and TRBJ1-4, with D uncertain. Germline CDR1 SNHLY, CDR2 FYNNEI. The CDR3 is made up of 13 amino acids. Trimming left V 3 bases short and J 10 bases short, with 12 bases between. For the CDR3, the DNA is TGTGCCAGCAGTGAGGACCGTTACGGAAAACTGTTTTTT. Translated: CASSEDRYGKLFF.

The V gene is TRBV7-9, the J gene TRBJ2-5; D is uncertain. Germline V gene lookup returns CDR1 SEHNR and CDR2 FQNEAQ (reference sequence). The CDR3 totals 13 residues. Trimming shortened V by 3 bases and J by 5 bases, and 10 bases separated the two germline ends. The CDR3 spells CASSFRPRETQYF. CDR3 sequence (DNA): TGTGCCAGCAGCTTTCGACCCAGGGAGACCCAGTACTTC.

The J gene is TRBJ2-7, the V gene TRBV5-1, with D possibly TRBD1 on 6 matching bases. The CDR3 runs 17 residues. CDR1 and CDR2 from the germline V gene are SGHRS and YFSETQ. V lost 4 bases and J 5 bases, leaving 25 bases between the germline ends. CDR3 sequence: CASSAITTGLMTHEQYF. The CDR3 coding sequence is TGCGCCAGCAGCGCTATAACGACAGGCCTTATGACTCACGAGCAGTACTTC.

This chain connects TRBV7-2 to TRBJ2-1, with 8 bases fitting TRBD1. The germline gives CDR1 SGHTA, CDR2 FQGNSA. The ends lost 5 bases at V and 8 bases at J; junction bases unmatched: 11. The CDR3 extends over 15 amino acids. CDR3 sequence: CASSPRDRQRDEQFF. The CDR3, as DNA: TGTGCCAGCAGCCCTCGGGACAGGCAAAGGGATGAGCAGTTCTTC.

This chain connects TRBV7-3 to TRBJ2-1; 9 nucleotides align to TRBD2. The CDR3 runs to 13 residues. Trimming removed 2 bases from V and 14 bases from J; junction bases left unmatched: 7. Germline V gene lookup returns CDR1 SGHTA and CDR2 FQGTGA. The CDR3 region has the DNA TGTGCCAGCAGCTTAGAGAGTGGGACTAGCAAGTTCTTC. Amino acids: CASSLESGTSKFF.

This clone was seen a single time. The rearrangement joins TRBV19 to TRBJ1-3; D gene ambiguous. Germline CDR1 and CDR2: LNHDA and SQIVND (reference sequence). The CDR3 totals 14 residues. Trimming shortened V by 3 bases and J by 4 bases, and 10 bases separated the two germline ends. CDR3 sequence: CASSIEGRGNTIYF. The CDR3 DNA reads TGTGCCAGTAGTATCGAAGGAAGAGGAAACACCATATATTTT.

The V and J genes are TRBV9 and TRBJ2-7; 7 bases map to TRBD2. This CDR3 has 14 residues. V trimming: 0 bases; J trimming: 5 bases; junction bases outside the gene matches: 5. CDR1 and CDR2 (germline): SGDLS, YYNGEE. CDR3 bases: TGTGCCAGCAGCGTAGGGGGTGGGGGGGACGAGCAGTACTTC. Translated: CASSVGGGGDEQYF.

The chain has TRBV4-1 and TRBJ1-5, with a possible D match to TRBD1 (5 bases). The germline V gene encodes CDR1 MGHRA and CDR2 YSYEKL. V was trimmed by 1 base and J by 5 bases, leaving 12 bases between them. This CDR3 comprises 15 residues. CDR3 in DNA: TGCGCCAGCAGCCAAGCAGGGCGCGGTGATCAGCCCCAGCATTTT. This sequence encodes CASSQAGRGDQPQHF.

This clone was recorded once. The chain links TRBV9 to TRBJ2-1, with 10 bases fitting TRBD2. This CDR3 has 14 amino acids. J gave up 7 bases and V 3 bases, and 4 bases lay outside the gene matches. Per the germline V gene, CDR1 is SGDLS and CDR2 is YYNGEE. The CDR3 DNA reads as TGTGCCAGCAGCGCCGGGACTAGCGAAAATGAGCAGTTCTTC. This gives the protein CASSAGTSENEQFF.